Listed here are 24 T cell receptor beta chains from one sample, sequenced in a study of T cell responses to AZD1222 COVID-19 vaccine. Clones were sequenced by immunoSEQ multiplex PCR, and TCRdb holds only the in-frame ones, with some missing. The sample includes about 120,000 clones, around 91% seen only once; the top ten take about 4%. The sample consisted of peripheral blood, taken on day 0 of MenACWY control vaccination. These receptor sequences come from an adult in good health.

The chain uses TRBV4-3 and TRBJ1-4; D uncertain. This CDR3 spans 19 amino acids. V lost 0 bases to trimming and J lost 0 bases, with 17 bases between them. From germline, CDR1 is LGHNA and CDR2 YSLEER. The CDR3 sequence is CASSQEGLRGFATNEKLFF. As DNA, the CDR3 is TGCGCCAGCAGCCAAGAAGGGCTTCGGGGATTTGCAACTAATGAAAAACTGTTTTTT.

A few counts support this clone. The CDR3 protein is CASRKNYRDSNQPQHF. DNA for the CDR3: TGTGCCAGCAGGAAGAACTACAGGGATAGCAATCAGCCCCAGCATTTT. The chain combines TRBV4-2 with TRBJ1-5, with D tentatively TRBD1 (6 bases). This CDR3 is 16 amino acids long. Per germline, CDR1 LGHNA and CDR2 YNFKEQ. V lost 6 bases and J lost 0, with 15 bases in between.

The rearrangement joins TRBV5-6 to TRBJ1-3; D uncertain. With 6 bases removed from V and 0 bases from J, the gap between germline ends came to 7 bases. In germline, CDR1 is SGHDT, CDR2 YYEEEE. CDR3 length: 13 amino acids. CDR3 nucleotide sequence: TGTGCCAGCAATGGCATCTCTGGAAACACCATATATTTT. Translated: CASNGISGNTIYF.

The chain carries TRBV24-1 and TRBJ2-3; tentative D call: TRBD1 (7 bases). V was clipped by 5 bases and J by 3 bases, with 17 bases between them. This CDR3 has 16 amino acids. Germline loops: CDR1 KGHDR, CDR2 SFDVKD. The CDR3, as DNA: TGTGCCACCAGTGTCCGCGCGACAGGGAGGACAGATACGCAGTATTTT. It translates to CATSVRATGRTDTQYF.

V gene TRBV7-6 combines with J gene TRBJ2-1, with TRBD2 matching over 12 bases. Germline values: CDR1 SGHVS, CDR2 FNYEAQ. The CDR3 loop spans 18 amino acids. Trimming removed 3 bases from V and 6 bases from J; junction bases left unmatched: 12. The CDR3 DNA sequence: TGTGCCAGCAGCTTGAGGACTAGCGGGGAGTCCGGGGTCAATGAGCAGTTCTTC. Protein sequence: CASSLRTSGESGVNEQFF.

The table lists this clone with a few counts. The chain combines TRBV7-6 with TRBJ2-7, with 9 bases lining up with TRBD2. The ends lost 5 bases at V and 2 bases at J; junction bases unmatched: 7. Germline loops: CDR1 SGHVS, CDR2 FNYEAQ. The CDR3 loop spans 15 amino acids. The CDR3 nucleotides read TGTGCCAGCAGCCCTTGGACTAGCGAGACCTACGAGCAGTACTTC. Translated: CASSPWTSETYEQYF.

Points on this clone: Distinct nucleotide sequences in the sample also encode this CDR3. The genes are TRBV7-9 and TRBJ2-7; D gene ambiguous. There are 13 residues in the CDR3. Between the trimmed V and J ends, which lost 0 bases and 3 bases, there was a span of 6 bases. Germline V lookup: CDR1 SEHNR, CDR2 FQNEAQ (reference sequence). CDR3 DNA: TGTGCCAGCAGCTTAGCGCTGAGCTACGAGCAGTACTTC. Translating it yields CASSLALSYEQYF.

The V gene is TRBV3-1 (or the pseudogene TRBV3-2), the J gene TRBJ1-6, with TRBD1 matching 8 bases. The CDR3 length is 18 residues. Germline trimming cut 2 bases from V and 7 bases from J; bases unmatched to any gene: 13. Germline assignment: CDR1 LGHDT and CDR2 YNNKEL (reference sequence). Here the CDR3 reads CASSQWIPTGVRNSPLHF. In DNA form, the CDR3 reads TGTGCCAGCAGCCAATGGATCCCGACAGGGGTAAGGAATTCACCCCTCCACTTT.

The chain is built from TRBV19 and TRBJ1-1; D is ambiguous. Germline loops: CDR1 LNHDA, CDR2 SQIVND (reference sequence). The length of the CDR3 is 15 residues. Trimming removed 5 bases from V and 4 bases from J, with 17 bases in between. CDR3 region: CASSPTEHLSTEAFF. CDR3 coding DNA: TGTGCCAGTAGTCCCACGGAACATTTGAGCACTGAAGCTTTCTTT.

The chain couples TRBV6-1 to TRBJ2-4, with TRBD1 matching over 7 bases. This CDR3 spans 16 amino acids. Germline V gives CDR1 MNHNS, CDR2 SASEGT. V gave up 4 bases and J gave up 0 bases; unmatched junction bases: 6. CDR3 nucleotides: TGTGCCAGCAGTGTAACGGGACAGATAGCCAAAAACATTCAGTACTTC. Amino acid sequence: CASSVTGQIAKNIQYF.

The rearrangement joins TRBV5-6 to TRBJ2-3; possibly TRBD2 for D (6 bases). CDR1 is SGHDT and CDR2 is YYEEEE in the germline V gene. CDR3 length: 16 residues. The V and J ends lost 3 bases and 2 bases respectively, with 16 bases between them. As DNA, the CDR3 is TGTGCCAGCAGCTCGAAGGGTAGCGGAGACACAGATACGCAGTATTTT. It is translated as CASSSKGSGDTDTQYF.

This chain connects TRBV6-2 or TRBV6-3 to TRBJ2-2; TRBD2 aligns across 10 bases. After removal of 2 bases from V and 6 bases from J, the junction contained 18 bases not matched to a gene. From germline, CDR1 is MNHEY and CDR2 SVGEGT. The CDR3 is 20 residues long. The CDR3 DNA reads as TGTGCCAGCAGTTACGTTTCGACGGGAAGAGCGGGGGGGCTTCCCGGGGAGCTGTTTTTT. This encodes CASSYVSTGRAGGLPGELFF.

The chain uses TRBV7-3 and TRBJ1-2; D not certain. The CDR3 extends over 14 amino acids. The germline V and J ends were trimmed by 5 bases and 3 bases, with 13 bases remaining between them. Germline CDR1 is SGHTA and CDR2 is FQGTGA. The CDR3 protein is CASSVQYSDYGYTF. The CDR3 nucleotides read TGTGCCAGCAGCGTCCAGTATAGTGACTATGGCTACACCTTC.

The CDR3, as DNA: TGTGCCAGCAGCTTGGGAGGTTTTCTGAACACTGAAGCTTTCTTT. Translated: CASSLGGFLNTEAFF. The rearrangement joins TRBV5-5 to TRBJ1-1; D remains unclear. Germline-derived CDR1 and CDR2 are SGHKS and YYEKEE (reference sequence). V was cut by 0 bases and J by 0 bases, with 9 bases left in between. This CDR3 region has 15 residues.

The chain is built from TRBV6-5 and TRBJ1-4; unclear D gene. In germline, CDR1 is MNHEY, CDR2 SVGAGI. The germline V and J ends were trimmed by 7 bases and 11 bases, with 14 bases remaining between them. This CDR3 has 12 residues. CDR3 DNA: TGTGCCAGCACACTTAACTACGGGAAACTGTTTTTT. This codes for CASTLNYGKLFF.

This clone was counted a single time. The CDR3 DNA follows: TGTGCCAGCAGCCCGCCTGATTCTCCATACCTTGAGCAGTTCTTC. It codes for CASSPPDSPYLEQFF. The J gene is TRBJ2-1, the V gene TRBV6-5; no firm D call. The germline CDR1 and CDR2 sequences are MNHEY and SVGAGI. Trimming pared 6 bases from V and 9 bases from J, leaving 21 bases between. The CDR3 spans 15 residues.

The chain employs TRBV4-3 and TRBJ2-1; TRBD2 matches 9 bases. This CDR3 comprises 16 residues. J gave up 7 bases and V 0 bases, and 7 bases lay outside the gene matches. Germline values: CDR1 LGHNA, CDR2 YSLEER. CDR3 bases: TGCGCCAGCAGCCAAGAGGCTAGCGGGACGTGGAATGAGCAGTTCTTC. Protein sequence: CASSQEASGTWNEQFF.

Here the CDR3 DNA reads TGTGCCAGCTCACCAAACAGGGAAGGGCAGTACTTC. Its protein is CASSPNREGQYF. V gene TRBV18 combines with J gene TRBJ2-7; D is perhaps TRBD1 (6 bases). The V end was cut by 2 bases, the J end by 9 bases, with 11 bases between. From germline, CDR1 is KGHSH and CDR2 LQKENI. This CDR3 is built from 12 residues.

The chain employs TRBV2 and TRBJ1-5; D unresolved. The germline V gene has CDR1 SNHLY and CDR2 FYNNEI. This CDR3 is built from 14 residues. The V gene lost 1 base and the J gene lost 11 bases, with 15 bases spanning the gap. CDR3 bases: TGTGCCAGCAGTGAAGGGTTAGAGGTCTCGGCCCAGCATTTT. Amino acids: CASSEGLEVSAQHF. The full variable domain, with the rest looked up from reference TRBV2 and TRBJ1-5, is EPEVTQTPSHQVTQMGQEVILRCVPISNHLYFYWYRQILGQKVEFLVSFYNNEISEKSEIFDDQFSVERPDGSNFTLKIRSTKLEDSAMYFCASSEGLEVSAQHFGDGTRLSIL.

This clone occurred a few times. The chain has TRBV6-5 and TRBJ1-6; TRBD1 might be the D (6 bases). This CDR3 spans 16 amino acids. V lost 4 bases and J 9 bases, leaving 19 bases between the germline ends. CDR1 is MNHEY and CDR2 is SVGAGI in the germline V gene. DNA of the CDR3: TGTGCCAGCAGTTCCCGGGAGGGAGAGGGGGGTTCACCCCTCCACTTT. It codes for CASSSREGEGGSPLHF.

The chain is built from TRBV6-5 and TRBJ1-1; no reliable D call. The CDR3 loop spans 13 amino acids. The V gene's germline CDR1 is MNHEY and CDR2 SVGAGI. V was clipped by 0 bases and J by 7 bases, with 9 bases between them. The CDR3 loop reads CASSYSILDEAFF. CDR3 sequence (DNA): TGTGCCAGCAGTTACTCGATCCTCGATGAAGCTTTCTTT.

The rearrangement links TRBV6-2 or TRBV6-3 to TRBJ2-1, with 7 bases aligning to TRBD1. CDR1 is MNHEY and CDR2 is SVGEGT in the germline V gene. The CDR3 is 18 residues long. Trimming at V came to 2 bases and at J to 2 bases, leaving 12 bases not matched to a gene. CDR3 amino acids: CASSYATTGPEPYNEQFF. In DNA form, the CDR3 reads TGTGCCAGCAGTTACGCGACGACAGGGCCCGAGCCCTACAATGAGCAGTTCTTC.

In its sample, this clone was seen once. The rearrangement joins TRBV19 to TRBJ1-3; D is undetermined. The CDR3 consists of 13 residues. Trimming pared 7 bases from V and 0 bases from J, leaving 7 bases between. Germline CDR1 reads LNHDA; CDR2 reads SQIVND (reference sequence). In DNA form, the CDR3 reads TGTGCCAGTAAGGTCCTCTCTGGAAACACCATATATTTT. Its protein is CASKVLSGNTIYF.

This chain uses TRBV27 with TRBJ2-3, with 9 bases aligning to TRBD2. The V and J ends lost 4 bases and 3 bases, in that order; junction bases with no gene match: 8. The CDR3 contains 16 residues. CDR1 MNHEY and CDR2 SMNVEV come from the germline V gene (reference sequence). CDR3: CASSSGLATETDTQYF. The CDR3 DNA follows: TGTGCCAGCAGTTCAGGACTAGCGACAGAGACAGATACGCAGTATTTT.